This T cell receptor (beta chain) was identified during a study of PD-1 blockade in classical Hodgkin lymphoma (dated by TCRdb to 2020 to 2021). Describing the broader study: Nivolumab dosing was 3 mg/kg intravenously every 2 weeks, continuing until either disease progression or unacceptable toxicity. The study used TCR beta sequencing and CyTOF to define a peripheral blood immune signature of response to PD-1 blockade in classical Hodgkin lymphoma. Findings and caveats that apply to the study as a whole: A significant rise by C4D1 was seen in CD4+ but not CD8+ TCR diversity (p=0.0027 vs p=0.16), with the rise being most apparent in complete responders (p=0.02). Only a single clinical trial cohort was studied, and what caused the repertoire differences, possibly disease activity or prior therapy, remained undefined. Trial patients with a complete response had baseline diversity similar to that of newly diagnosed patients, while partial responders and progressors had significantly lower diversity. Newly diagnosed patients were reported to have lower baseline TCR diversity than healthy donors, and relapsed/refractory patients were reported to have lower baseline TCR diversity still. Lower diversity was observed in patients in whom nivolumab was started less than 1 year after ASCT, and these patients were excluded from later analyses so that confounding by immune reconstitution would be avoided.

Clipping removes 4 bases from V and 4 bases from J, with 5 as the unmatched junction base count. From a lookup of the germline V gene, CDR1 and CDR2 are SNHLY and FYNNEI. Spanning cysteine to phenylalanine, the CDR3 consists of 14 amino acids. Only CDR3 DNA remains: 42 bases, in frame from the first base. The time point tag for this specimen amounts to: cycle 4 day 1 (C4D1), after 5 to 7 weeks of nivolumab. Every trial patient had relapsed following autologous stem cell transplantation, and prior brentuximab vedotin exposure was what differed among cohorts A, B and C. CD4+ T cells were purified from thawed PBMCs by magnetic negative selection with a Miltenyi CD4+ T cell isolation kit. A total of around 60 patients with relapsed/refractory classical Hodgkin lymphoma made up the trial cohort, and each patient's best overall response was complete response, partial response or progressive disease. Trial patients were treated with single-agent nivolumab in the multi-cohort phase II CheckMate 205 trial. Best overall response was determined by an independent review committee according to the 2007 International Working Group response criteria. Trial PBMCs were obtained immediately prior to nivolumab initiation (C1D1) and on therapy at cycle 2 day 1 and cycle 4 day 1. After peripheral blood was drawn into 8 mL Vacutainer Cell Preparation Tubes, PBMCs were isolated by centrifugation and then cryopreserved. Purified CD4+ and CD8+ fractions were prepared only for cases with an additional available PBMC sample. On LS columns in a quadroMACS separator, the magnetically labelled cells were depleted, and the flow-through was collected as the purified fraction.

On this clone: There is no known antigen for this receptor. No qualities accompany the bases; no much larger clone lies one base away.

Genomic DNA was extracted with the Qiagen DNeasy kit from unsorted PBMCs and from negatively selected CD4+ and CD8+ fractions. TCR beta CDR3 regions were subjected to amplification by immunoSEQ multiplex PCR with primers that anneal to V and J segments. A synthetic immune receptor repertoire was used to minimize amplification bias, and remaining bias was computationally removed after sequencing. The authors processed their data as follows. Repertoire diversity was quantified as the Shannon entropy index using custom Python scripts. The unsorted, CD4+ and CD8+ repertoires were each analyzed separately, with the exception of combined analyses, where CD4+ and CD8+ sequences were merged in silico. Clonal expansion was defined as at least a 2-fold frequency increase after treatment relative to C1D1, with a pseudocount of 0.5 for undetected baseline clones. Clones with 0 or 1 copy at C1D1 were defined as singleton clones, while clones with 2 or more copies were defined as non-singleton clones. Clones expanded in unsorted samples were annotated as CD4+, CD8+ or unknown by matching protein sequences in sorted samples from the same patient. Wilcoxon tests on paired samples were used to test diversity changes from C1D1 to C4D1. TCRdb limited this immuneACCESS table to in-frame rearrangements with V and J called. A share of clones is missing; checked studies link under half to unresolved V genes, and the rest is unexplained. V, J and clone size are taken as reported in that table, and D and trimming were inferred from the DNA itself. Within this sample are about 4,800 clones, with approximately 80% of them counted one time only. The biggest ten clones account for around 3.6% of the sample.

This receptor chain uses TRBV2 and TRBJ2-3; TRBD1 agrees with 7 junctional bases. The starting material was CD4+ T cells from blood, obtained before the fourth cycle of nivolumab. This TCR derives from a human donor with classical Hodgkin lymphoma. The DNA reads as follows: TGTGCCAGCAGTGTGACAGGGCCACCAGATACGCAGTATTTT. Protein translation: CASSVTGPPDTQYF.